This T cell receptor (beta chain) originates from a study of CD8+CD57+ T cells in acquired aplastic anemia. Study at large: Yields of DNA that came from sorted CD4+ and CD8+ cells averaged around 3 ug.

In patients chosen for sequencing, flow cytometry had shown CD8+CD57+ cell expansion. Concerning this clonotype itself: Its antigen remains unidentified.

The template for TCR beta VDJ and CDR3 sequence profiling was genomic DNA. Each CDR3 protein is one row after TCRdb ran MiXCR on the reads. The sample contains some 150,000 distinct CDR3 sequences, 71% of which appear only once. The V end lost 0 bases, the J end lost 6 bases, and 15 bases lay between the germline ends. This CDR3 spans 15 amino acids. Germline V gene sequence: CDR1 SGHRS, CDR2 YFSETQ. General study points: Simpson's diversity of CD8+ cells was not significantly different in patients compared with controls. Patients and controls shared twenty-nine CD8+ CDR3 sequences.

Sequences were obtained from sorted CD4+, CD8+, or CD8+CD57+ T cells (not recorded which) from PBMCs. This sequence joins TRBV5-1 and TRBJ1-1, with a weak D call TRBD1 (5 bases). The receptor comes from a human donor with aplastic anemia. CDR3 bases: TGCGCCAGCAGCTTGGAAGGGACCGGGGGATCTGAAGCTTTCTTT. Encoded protein: CASSLEGTGGSEAFF.